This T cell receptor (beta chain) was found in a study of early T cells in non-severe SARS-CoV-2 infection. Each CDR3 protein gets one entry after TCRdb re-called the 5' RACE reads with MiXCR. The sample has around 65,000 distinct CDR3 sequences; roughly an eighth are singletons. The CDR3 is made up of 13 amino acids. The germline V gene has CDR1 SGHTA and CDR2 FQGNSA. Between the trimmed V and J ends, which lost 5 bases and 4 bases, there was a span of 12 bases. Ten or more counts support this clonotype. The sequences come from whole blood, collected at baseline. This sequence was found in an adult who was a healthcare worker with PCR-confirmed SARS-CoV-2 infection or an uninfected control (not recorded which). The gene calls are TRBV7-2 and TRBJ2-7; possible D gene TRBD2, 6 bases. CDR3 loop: CASSASEGYEQYF. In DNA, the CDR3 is TGTGCCAGCAGCGCTTCGGAGGGTTACGAGCAGTACTTC.